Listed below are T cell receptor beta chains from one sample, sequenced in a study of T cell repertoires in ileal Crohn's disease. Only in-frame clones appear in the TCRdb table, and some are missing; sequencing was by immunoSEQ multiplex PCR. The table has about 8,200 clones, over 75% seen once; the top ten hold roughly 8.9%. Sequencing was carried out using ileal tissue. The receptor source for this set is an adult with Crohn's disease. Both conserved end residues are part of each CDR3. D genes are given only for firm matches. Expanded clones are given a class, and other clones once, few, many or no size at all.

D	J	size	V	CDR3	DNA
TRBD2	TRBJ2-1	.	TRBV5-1	CASSEGLAGGEQFF	TGCGCCAGCAGCGAGGGACTAGCGGGTGGTGAGCAGTTCTTC
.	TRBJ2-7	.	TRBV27	CASSLSAVYEQYF	TGTGCCAGCAGTTTAAGCGCAGTCTACGAGCAGTACTTC
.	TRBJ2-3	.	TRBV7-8	CASSPPSGVPGDTQYF	TGTGCCAGCAGCCCACCTTCGGGGGTCCCCGGAGATACGCAGTATTTT
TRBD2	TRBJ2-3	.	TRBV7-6	CASSHDRRGGTDTQYF	TGTGCCAGCAGCCACGACAGGCGGGGGGGCACAGATACGCAGTATTTT
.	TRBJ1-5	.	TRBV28	CASRILQGNQPQHF	TGTGCCAGCAGGATATTACAGGGCAATCAGCCCCAGCATTTT
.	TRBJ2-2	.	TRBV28	CASSLLTTLGVGGELFF	TGTGCCAGCAGTTTACTGACTACTCTCGGGGTGGGGGGGGAGCTGTTTTTT
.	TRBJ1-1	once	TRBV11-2	CASSHVEGVNTEAFF	TGTGCCAGCAGCCATGTGGAGGGAGTGAACACTGAAGCTTTCTTT
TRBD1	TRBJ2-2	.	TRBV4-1	CASSRGTGSDTGELFF	TGCGCCAGCAGCCGCGGGACAGGGTCGGACACCGGGGAGCTGTTTTTT
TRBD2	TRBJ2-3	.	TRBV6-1	CASSEGAGVLTDTQYF	TGTGCCAGCAGTGAAGGAGCGGGGGTGCTCACAGATACGCAGTATTTT
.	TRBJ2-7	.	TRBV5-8	CASSPIHQEQYF	TGTGCCAGCAGCCCGATTCACCAGGAGCAGTACTTC
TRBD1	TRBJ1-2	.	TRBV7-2	CASRNRGPAGYGYTF	TGTGCCAGCAGGAACAGGGGGCCCGCTGGCTATGGCTACACCTTC
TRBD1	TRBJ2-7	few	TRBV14	CASSSMDRGRLEQYF	TGTGCCAGCAGTTCAATGGACAGGGGGCGTCTCGAGCAGTACTTC
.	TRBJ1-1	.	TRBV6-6	CASSYAGYEAFF	TGTGCCAGCAGTTACGCGGGTTATGAAGCTTTCTTT
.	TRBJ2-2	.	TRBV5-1	CASAAGGQVTGELFF	TGCGCCAGCGCTGCCGGGGGGCAAGTCACCGGGGAGCTGTTTTTT
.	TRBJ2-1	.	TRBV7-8	CASRGGRVNEQFF	TGTGCCAGCAGGGGAGGTCGCGTCAATGAGCAGTTCTTC
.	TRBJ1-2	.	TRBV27	CASSQKGGATNYGYTF	TGTGCCAGCAGTCAAAAAGGGGGTGCGACTAACTATGGCTACACCTTC
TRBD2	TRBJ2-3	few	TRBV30	CAWTAGGLYTQYF	TGTGCCTGGACAGCGGGAGGTTTGTATACGCAGTATTTT
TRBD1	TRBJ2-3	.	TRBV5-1	CASSLKGQGTDTQYF	TGCGCCAGCAGCTTGAAGGGACAGGGAACAGATACGCAGTATTTT
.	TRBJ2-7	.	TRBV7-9	CASSWRVLSYEQYF	TGTGCCAGCAGCTGGAGGGTACTCTCCTACGAGCAGTACTTC
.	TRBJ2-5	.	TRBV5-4	CASSFPGQETQYF	TGTGCCAGCAGCTTCCCAGGACAAGAGACCCAGTACTTC
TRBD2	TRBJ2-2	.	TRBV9	CASSALAGGTGELFF	TGTGCCAGCAGCGCACTAGCGGGGGGCACCGGGGAGCTGTTTTTT
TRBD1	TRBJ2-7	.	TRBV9	CASSVTGVSYEQYF	TGTGCCAGCAGCGTCACAGGGGTCTCCTACGAGCAGTACTTC
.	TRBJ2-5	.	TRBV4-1	CASSQDFGETQYF	TGCGCCAGCAGCCAAGATTTCGGAGAGACCCAGTACTTC
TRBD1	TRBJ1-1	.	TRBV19	CASTGVTRTEAFF	TGTGCCAGCACAGGGGTTACGAGAACTGAAGCTTTCTTT
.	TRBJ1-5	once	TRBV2	CASTDAGTKNQPQHF	TGTGCCAGCACCGATGCCGGGACAAAGAATCAGCCCCAGCATTTT
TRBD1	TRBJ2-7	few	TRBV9	CASSVEWTGAYEQYF	TGTGCCAGCAGCGTAGAATGGACAGGGGCTTACGAGCAGTACTTC
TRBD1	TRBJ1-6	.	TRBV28	CASSFPLTGGNSPLHF	TGTGCCAGCAGTTTCCCCCTGACAGGGGGAAATTCACCCCTCCACTTT
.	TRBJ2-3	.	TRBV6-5	CASSPSTGNTDTQYF	TGTGCCAGCAGCCCCTCGACTGGTAACACAGATACGCAGTATTTT
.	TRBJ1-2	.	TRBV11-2	CASSLDGVYGYTF	TGTGCCAGCAGCTTAGATGGAGTCTATGGCTACACCTTC
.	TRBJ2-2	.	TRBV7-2	CASRISPQGTGELFF	TGTGCCAGCAGAATTTCCCCCCAGGGGACCGGGGAGCTGTTTTTT
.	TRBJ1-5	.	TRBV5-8	CASSFRGVVRPQHF	TGTGCCAGCAGCTTTCGGGGTGTAGTTCGGCCCCAGCATTTT
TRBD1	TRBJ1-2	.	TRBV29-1	CSGRQGDYGYTF	TGCAGCGGCCGACAGGGGGACTATGGCTACACCTTC
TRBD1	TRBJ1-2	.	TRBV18	CASSPPTGPGYGYTF	TGTGCCAGCTCACCACCGACAGGGCCAGGGTATGGCTACACCTTC
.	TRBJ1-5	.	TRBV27	CASSLGGWNQPQHF	TGTGCCAGCAGTTTGGGGGGTTGGAATCAGCCCCAGCATTTT
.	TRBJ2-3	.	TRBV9	CASSVELAEDTQYF	TGTGCCAGCAGCGTAGAACTAGCTGAAGATACGCAGTATTTT
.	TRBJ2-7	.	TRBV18	CASSPQTRTGTYEQYF	TGTGCCAGCTCACCGCAGACTAGGACGGGAACCTACGAGCAGTACTTC
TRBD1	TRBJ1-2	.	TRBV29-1	CSVSRGANYGYTF	TGCAGCGTATCCAGGGGGGCTAACTATGGCTACACCTTC
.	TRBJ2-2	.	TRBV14	CASSQLSTGELFF	TGTGCCAGCAGCCAACTCAGCACCGGGGAGCTGTTTTTT
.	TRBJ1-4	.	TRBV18	CASSLLTGGDEKLFF	TGTGCCAGCTCACTCCTTACGGGAGGAGATGAAAAACTGTTTTTT
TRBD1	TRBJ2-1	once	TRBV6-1	CASSEAWDRARFF	TGTGCCAGCAGTGAAGCTTGGGACAGGGCTAGGTTCTTC
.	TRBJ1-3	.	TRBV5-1	CASSRGASGNTIYF	TGCGCCAGCAGCCGGGGGGCCTCTGGAAACACCATATATTTT
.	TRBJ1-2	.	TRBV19	CASSTRQAYGYTF	TGTGCCAGTAGTACCCGACAGGCTTATGGCTACACCTTC
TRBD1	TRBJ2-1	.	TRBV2	CASAGQGVYNEQFF	TGTGCCAGCGCTGGACAGGGAGTTTACAATGAGCAGTTCTTC
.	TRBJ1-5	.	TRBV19	CASREQGLRQPQHF	TGTGCCAGTAGAGAACAGGGTTTGCGGCAGCCCCAGCATTTT
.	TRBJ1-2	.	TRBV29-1	CSVEEVRSRGGYTF	TGCAGCGTTGAAGAAGTAAGGTCACGGGGAGGCTACACCTTC
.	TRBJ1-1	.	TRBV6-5	CASSYKGRGTEAFF	TGTGCCAGCAGTTACAAGGGAAGGGGCACTGAAGCTTTCTTT
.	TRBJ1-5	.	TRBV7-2	CASSSPQGNQPQHF	TGTGCCAGCAGCTCCCCACAGGGAAATCAGCCCCAGCATTTT
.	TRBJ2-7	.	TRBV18	CASSPGSSYEQYF	TGTGCCAGCTCACCAGGGAGCTCCTACGAGCAGTACTTC
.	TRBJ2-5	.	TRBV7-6	CASSVTGGETQYF	TGTGCCAGCAGCGTTACCGGGGGAGAGACCCAGTACTTC
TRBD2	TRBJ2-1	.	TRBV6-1	CASSEALHGLAGEQFF	TGTGCCAGCAGTGAAGCGCTTCACGGACTAGCGGGTGAGCAGTTCTTC
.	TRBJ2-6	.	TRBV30	CAWSVQSGANVLTF	TGTGCCTGGAGTGTCCAATCTGGGGCCAACGTCCTGACTTTC
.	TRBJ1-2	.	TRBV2	CASRAEAYGYTF	TGTGCCAGCAGGGCGGAAGCCTATGGCTACACCTTC
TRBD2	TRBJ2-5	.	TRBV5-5	CASSWGTSSGAETQYF	TGTGCCAGCAGCTGGGGGACGTCTAGCGGGGCGGAGACCCAGTACTTC